This T cell receptor beta chain was captured by sequencing in a study of T and B cells in COVID-19 patients. Study context: Of approximately 19 active-infection patients, approximately 12 were critically ill with mechanical ventilation or extracorporeal membrane oxygenation. Comorbidities linked to unfavorable COVID-19 outcome were present in about 90% of the roughly 20 active-infection patients.

This clonotype is a singleton in its sample. V was pared by 6 bases and J by 8 bases, with 8 bases of the junction left unmatched. Germline CDR1 reads LNHDA; CDR2 reads SQIVND (reference sequence). This CDR3 region has 16 residues. BIOMED2 TRB-A/B primer pools were used in multiplex TRB PCR. One entry per CDR3 protein, called by TCRdb with MiXCR from the multiplex PCR reads. There are roughly 23,000 distinct CDR3 sequences in the sample; over 25% occur only once, and approximately 3% lies in the top ten. Each TRB amplification used about 250-550 ng of genomic DNA from blood. This chain links TRBV19 with TRBJ2-1, with 15 bases fitting TRBD2. The clonotype originates from a human donor who had recovered from COVID-19. Sample: blood. CDR3 region: CASSPGLAGGHDEQFF. The CDR3 DNA reads TGTGCCAGTAGCCCGGGACTAGCGGGAGGTCACGATGAGCAGTTCTTC.